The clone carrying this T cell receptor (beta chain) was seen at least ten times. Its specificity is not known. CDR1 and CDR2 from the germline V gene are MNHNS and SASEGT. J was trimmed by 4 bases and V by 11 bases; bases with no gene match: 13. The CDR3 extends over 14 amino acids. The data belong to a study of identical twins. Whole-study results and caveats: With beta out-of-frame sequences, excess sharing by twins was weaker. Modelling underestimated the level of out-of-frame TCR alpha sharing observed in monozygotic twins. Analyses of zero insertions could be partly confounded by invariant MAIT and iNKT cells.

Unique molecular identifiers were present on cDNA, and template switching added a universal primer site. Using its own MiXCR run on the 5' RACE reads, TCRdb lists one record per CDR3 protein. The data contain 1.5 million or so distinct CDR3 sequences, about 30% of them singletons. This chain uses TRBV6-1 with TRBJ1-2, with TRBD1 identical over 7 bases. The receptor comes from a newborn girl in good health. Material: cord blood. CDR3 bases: TGTGCCTCAGTGATCGTGACAGGGTCCTATGGCTACACCTTC. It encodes CASVIVTGSYGYTF.